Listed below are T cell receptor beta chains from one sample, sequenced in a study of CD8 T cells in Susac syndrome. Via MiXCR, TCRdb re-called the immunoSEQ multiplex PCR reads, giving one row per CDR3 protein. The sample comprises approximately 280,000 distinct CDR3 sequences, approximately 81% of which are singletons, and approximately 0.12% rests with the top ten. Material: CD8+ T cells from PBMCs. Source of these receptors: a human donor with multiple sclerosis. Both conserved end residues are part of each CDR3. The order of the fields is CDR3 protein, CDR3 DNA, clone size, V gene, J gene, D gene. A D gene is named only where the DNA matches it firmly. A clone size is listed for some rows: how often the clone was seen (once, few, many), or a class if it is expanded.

CDR3: CSASRRERNNEQFF; DNA: TGCAGTGCTAGTAGGCGGGAGAGGAACAATGAGCAGTTCTTC; size: NA; V: TRBV20-1; J: TRBJ2-1; D: TRBD2
CDR3: CASRPDLYGYTF; DNA: TGTGCCAGCAGGCCCGACTTGTATGGCTACACCTTC; size: NA; V: TRBV7-9; J: TRBJ1-2; D: NA
CDR3: CASRGSGKYEQYF; DNA: TGCGCCAGCAGAGGTAGCGGAAAATACGAGCAGTACTTC; size: few; V: TRBV5-1; J: TRBJ2-7; D: NA
CDR3: CASSTRSAPSGYTF; DNA: TGTGCCAGCAGCACAAGGTCCGCCCCGAGTGGCTACACCTTC; size: few; V: TRBV5-4; J: TRBJ1-2; D: NA
CDR3: CASSDSGTSGRRSYEQYF; DNA: TGTGCCAGCAGTGACTCCGGGACTAGCGGGAGACGCTCCTACGAGCAGTACTTC; size: NA; V: TRBV6-4; J: TRBJ2-7; D: TRBD2
CDR3: CASSPGSPYNSPLHF; DNA: TGCGCCAGCAGCCCCGGCAGTCCCTATAATTCACCCCTCCACTTT; size: NA; V: TRBV5-1; J: TRBJ1-6; D: NA
CDR3: CATPGGLNTEAFF; DNA: TGTGCCACTCCCGGCGGGTTGAACACTGAAGCTTTCTTT; size: NA; V: TRBV2; J: TRBJ1-1; D: NA
CDR3: CASSQTGTSQFF; DNA: TGCGCCAGCAGCCAAACCGGGACTAGCCAATTCTTC; size: once; V: TRBV4-1; J: TRBJ2-1; D: TRBD2
CDR3: CAWSVPELAGTYEQYF; DNA: TGTGCCTGGAGTGTACCTGAACTAGCGGGCACCTACGAGCAGTACTTC; size: NA; V: TRBV30; J: TRBJ2-7; D: TRBD2
CDR3: CAISGEGAGNTEAFF; DNA: TGTGCCATCAGTGGAGAGGGGGCAGGAAACACTGAAGCTTTCTTT; size: NA; V: TRBV10-3; J: TRBJ1-1; D: TRBD1
CDR3: CASSSWVEAFF; DNA: TGTGCCAGCAGTTCGTGGGTTGAAGCTTTCTTT; size: NA; V: TRBV6-5; J: TRBJ1-1; D: NA
CDR3: CAISEPRGGPSGGYTF; DNA: TGTGCCATCAGTGAGCCAAGAGGGGGCCCCTCCGGGGGCTACACCTTC; size: NA; V: TRBV10-3; J: TRBJ1-2; D: TRBD1
CDR3: CAISEPEFGNTIYF; DNA: TGTGCCATCAGTGAGCCTGAGTTTGGAAACACCATATATTTT; size: NA; V: TRBV10-3; J: TRBJ1-3; D: NA
CDR3: CASSSPRREVSYNEQFF; DNA: TGTGCCAGCAGCTCTCCTCGGCGGGAGGTCTCCTACAATGAGCAGTTCTTC; size: NA; V: TRBV7-9; J: TRBJ2-1; D: TRBD2
CDR3: CASSPNTGEPFF; DNA: TGTGCCAGCAGCCCGAACACCGGGGAGCCGTTTTTT; size: NA; V: TRBV9; J: TRBJ2-2; D: NA
CDR3: CASSSRDPEDVREQYF; DNA: TGTGCCAGCTCAAGCCGGGACCCCGAGGATGTTCGCGAGCAGTACTTC; size: NA; V: TRBV18; J: TRBJ2-7; D: NA
CDR3: CASTIGGRNEQFF; DNA: TGTGCCAGCACCATAGGAGGGAGAAATGAGCAGTTCTTC; size: NA; V: TRBV7-9; J: TRBJ2-1; D: NA
CDR3: CASSPSIGELYNEQFF; DNA: TGTGCCAGCAGTCCTTCGATAGGCGAACTATACAATGAGCAGTTCTTC; size: NA; V: TRBV27; J: TRBJ2-1; D: NA
CDR3: CASSEGGTGVKLLLGYTF; DNA: TGTGCCAGCAGTGAGGGGGGAACAGGGGTAAAGTTGTTATTGGGCTACACCTTC; size: NA; V: TRBV2; J: TRBJ1-2; D: TRBD1
CDR3: CAWRPGTSGDVTRHTDTQYF; DNA: TGTGCCTGGAGGCCCGGGACTAGCGGAGACGTTACGAGACACACAGATACGCAGTATTTT; size: NA; V: TRBV30; J: TRBJ2-3; D: TRBD2
CDR3: CASSPRTSGTSDEQYF; DNA: TGTGCCAGCAGCCCGCGGACTAGCGGGACGAGCGACGAGCAGTACTTC; size: NA; V: TRBV9; J: TRBJ2-7; D: TRBD2
CDR3: CASSFKTVSSYLNSGANVLTF; DNA: TGTGCCAGCAGCTTCAAGACAGTCTCTTCGTACCTAAACTCTGGGGCCAACGTCCTGACTTTC; size: NA; V: TRBV7-6; J: TRBJ2-6; D: NA
CDR3: CASSFRQGYQETQYF; DNA: TGTGCCAGCAGCTTTCGACAGGGGTACCAAGAGACCCAGTACTTC; size: NA; V: TRBV7-6; J: TRBJ2-5; D: TRBD1
CDR3: CASSLPVGREDTGELFF; DNA: TGTGCCAGCAGCTTGCCGGTCGGGAGGGAGGACACCGGGGAGCTGTTTTTT; size: once; V: TRBV5-4; J: TRBJ2-2; D: TRBD2
CDR3: CASSSLAGTREQFF; DNA: TGTGCCAGCAGCTCGCTAGCGGGTACAAGGGAGCAGTTCTTC; size: once; V: TRBV7-9; J: TRBJ2-1; D: TRBD2
CDR3: CAISESRQGRYSNQPQHF; DNA: TGTGCCATCAGTGAGTCAAGGCAGGGCCGCTATAGCAATCAGCCCCAGCATTTT; size: NA; V: TRBV10-3; J: TRBJ1-5; D: NA
CDR3: CASSQSIGAYNEQFF; DNA: TGTGCCAGCAGCCAATCGATTGGGGCCTACAATGAGCAGTTCTTC; size: NA; V: TRBV4-2; J: TRBJ2-1; D: NA
CDR3: CASSLAAGGVGNTIYF; DNA: TGTGCCAGCAGCTTAGCCGCAGGGGGTGTCGGAAACACCATATATTTT; size: NA; V: TRBV7-9; J: TRBJ1-3; D: TRBD1
CDR3: CASSIPYNEQFF; DNA: TGTGCCAGTAGTATACCGTACAATGAGCAGTTCTTC; size: once; V: TRBV19; J: TRBJ2-1; D: NA
CDR3: CASSFRFPSTDTQYF; DNA: TGCGCCAGCAGCTTCCGGTTTCCTAGCACAGATACGCAGTATTTT; size: NA; V: TRBV5-1; J: TRBJ2-3; D: NA
CDR3: CASSLGTGGYGYTF; DNA: TGTGCCAGCAGCTTAGGTACGGGGGGCTATGGCTACACCTTC; size: NA; V: TRBV7-9; J: TRBJ1-2; D: NA
CDR3: CASSSSTGRAPFNEQFF; DNA: TGTGCCAGCAGTTCTTCCACCGGGAGGGCCCCTTTCAATGAGCAGTTCTTC; size: NA; V: TRBV11-2; J: TRBJ2-1; D: TRBD2
CDR3: CASSPRSAGLAKNIQYF; DNA: TGTGCCAGCAGTCCCCGAAGTGCGGGACTAGCCAAAAACATTCAGTACTTC; size: NA; V: TRBV6-2/TRBV6-3; J: TRBJ2-4; D: NA
CDR3: CASRKTDREETQYF; DNA: TGTGCCAGCAGAAAAACTGACAGGGAAGAGACCCAGTACTTC; size: NA; V: TRBV7-8; J: TRBJ2-5; D: TRBD1
CDR3: CASSSGTGSGEQYF; DNA: TGTGCCAGCAGCTCAGGTACAGGTTCCGGCGAGCAGTACTTC; size: NA; V: TRBV9; J: TRBJ2-7; D: NA
CDR3: CASRLITRGWDEQYF; DNA: TGTGCCAGCAGACTTATCACCAGGGGATGGGACGAGCAGTACTTC; size: NA; V: TRBV28; J: TRBJ2-7; D: NA
CDR3: CASISGGEQFF; DNA: TGCGCCAGCATATCGGGGGGTGAGCAGTTCTTC; size: NA; V: TRBV10-2; J: TRBJ2-1; D: TRBD2
CDR3: CATSRLPGQRETQYF; DNA: TGTGCCACCAGCAGACTACCGGGACAACGAGAGACCCAGTACTTC; size: NA; V: TRBV15; J: TRBJ2-5; D: NA
CDR3: CASSPRGNANSPLHF; DNA: TGTGCCAGCAGCCCAAGGGGAAATGCAAATTCACCCCTCCACTTT; size: few; V: TRBV11-3; J: TRBJ1-6; D: NA
CDR3: CASTAEQYF; DNA: TGTGCCAGCACGGCTGAGCAGTACTTC; size: NA; V: TRBV6-4; J: TRBJ2-7; D: NA
CDR3: CASSARLKQRNEKLFF; DNA: TGTGCCAGCAGCGCCCGGCTCAAGCAACGGAATGAAAAACTGTTTTTT; size: NA; V: TRBV11-2; J: TRBJ1-4; D: NA
CDR3: CASSRIGTDSYNEQFF; DNA: TGTGCCAGCTCACGGATAGGGACAGACTCCTACAATGAGCAGTTCTTC; size: NA; V: TRBV18; J: TRBJ2-1; D: TRBD1
CDR3: CASSAEGRGETQYF; DNA: TGCGCCAGCAGCGCCGAGGGCAGGGGCGAGACCCAGTACTTC; size: NA; V: TRBV5-1; J: TRBJ2-5; D: NA
CDR3: CASSQRQGVGQPQHF; DNA: TGCGCCAGCAGCCAAAGACAGGGAGTAGGGCAGCCCCAGCATTTT; size: NA; V: TRBV4-1; J: TRBJ1-5; D: TRBD1
CDR3: CASSGQSSYEQYF; DNA: TGTGCCAGCAGCGGACAGTCCTCCTACGAGCAGTACTTC; size: NA; V: TRBV6-1; J: TRBJ2-7; D: NA
CDR3: CASSLAPGAYNEQFF; DNA: TGTGCCAGCAGCTTAGCGCCAGGGGCTTACAATGAGCAGTTCTTC; size: NA; V: TRBV11-2; J: TRBJ2-1; D: NA
CDR3: CASSVSTASSYEQYF; DNA: TGTGCCAGTAGTGTAAGTACGGCGAGCTCCTACGAGCAGTACTTC; size: NA; V: TRBV19; J: TRBJ2-7; D: NA
CDR3: CASSELGSGANVLTF; DNA: TGTGCCAGCAGTGAATTAGGGTCTGGGGCCAACGTCCTGACTTTC; size: NA; V: TRBV6-1; J: TRBJ2-6; D: NA
CDR3: CASSSLAASYEQYF; DNA: TGTGCCAGCAGTTCCCTAGCCGCTTCCTACGAGCAGTACTTC; size: NA; V: TRBV12-3/TRBV12-4; J: TRBJ2-7; D: NA
CDR3: CASSPFTGGRYEQYF; DNA: TGTGCCAGCAGCCCCTTTACAGGTGGCCGCTACGAGCAGTACTTC; size: few; V: TRBV2; J: TRBJ2-7; D: NA
CDR3: CSGGRLAAYNEQFF; DNA: TGCAGCGGGGGACGGCTGGCAGCGTACAATGAGCAGTTCTTC; size: NA; V: TRBV29-1; J: TRBJ2-1; D: NA
CDR3: CASSSIDSLSSGANVLTF; DNA: TGTGCCAGCAGTTCAATCGACAGTCTATCCTCTGGGGCCAACGTCCTGACTTTC; size: NA; V: TRBV28; J: TRBJ2-6; D: NA
CDR3: CASSAQLASEQYF; DNA: TGTGCCAGCAGTGCCCAACTAGCCAGCGAGCAGTACTTC; size: NA; V: TRBV6-1; J: TRBJ2-7; D: NA
CDR3: CASSLRIYRRSSYEQYF; DNA: TGTGCCAGCAGTCTCCGAATCTATCGAAGGAGCTCCTACGAGCAGTACTTC; size: NA; V: TRBV28; J: TRBJ2-7; D: NA
CDR3: CASRTDRLSGNTIYF; DNA: TGTGCCAGCAGGACCGACAGGCTCTCTGGAAACACCATATATTTT; size: NA; V: TRBV3-1; J: TRBJ1-3; D: NA
CDR3: CASSQDRGYVETQYF; DNA: TGCGCCAGCAGCCAAGACAGGGGGTACGTGGAGACCCAGTACTTC; size: NA; V: TRBV4-1; J: TRBJ2-5; D: TRBD1
CDR3: CASSWTWSLFPYEQYF; DNA: TGCGCCAGCAGCTGGACCTGGAGTCTATTCCCCTACGAGCAGTACTTC; size: NA; V: TRBV5-1; J: TRBJ2-7; D: NA
CDR3: CASSSEIRDAGVVGYEQYF; DNA: TGTGCCAGCAGTTCAGAAATCCGAGACGCCGGTGTGGTCGGCTACGAGCAGTACTTC; size: once; V: TRBV28; J: TRBJ2-7; D: NA
CDR3: CASRGSNSYEQYF; DNA: TGTGCCAGCAGAGGAAGCAATTCCTACGAGCAGTACTTC; size: once; V: TRBV28; J: TRBJ2-7; D: NA